The rows below give T cell receptor beta chains drawn from one sample of a study of blood T cells in healthy people across ages. Via MiXCR, TCRdb re-called the 5' RACE reads, giving one row per CDR3 protein. The table records some 750,000 distinct CDR3 sequences, approximately 21% of them present only once. Sequencing was done on a sample of blood. The receptors were gathered from a man between 65 and 80 years old in good health. Each CDR3 is given with its conserved first and last residue. The order of the fields is CDR3 DNA, CDR3 protein, V gene, clone size, D gene, J gene. D genes are given only for firm matches. A clone size is listed for some rows: how often the clone was seen (once, few, many), or a class if it is expanded.

TGCAGTGCTTTTTCTTCTGGGGCCAACGTCCTGACTTTC,CSAFSSGANVLTF,TRBV20-1,many,NA,TRBJ2-6
TGTGCCAGCAGTGGAGACGGACAGGGCTATGGCTACACCTTC,CASSGDGQGYGYTF,TRBV12-3/TRBV12-4,NA,TRBD1,TRBJ1-2
TGTGCCAGCTCGGGTCGACTGACTAATGAAAAACTGTTTTTT,CASSGRLTNEKLFF,TRBV7-2,NA,NA,TRBJ1-4
TGTGCCAGCAGCTTGGGTCGGGGGCTGGGGGAGACCCAGTACTTC,CASSLGRGLGETQYF,TRBV5-8,NA,NA,TRBJ2-5
TGTGCCACCAGTGACGGGGTTAACTCTGGAAACACCATATATTTT,CATSDGVNSGNTIYF,TRBV24-1,many,NA,TRBJ1-3
TGTGCCAGCAGCACCCGTTTAGGGGAATGGGATTCACCCCTCCACTTT,CASSTRLGEWDSPLHF,TRBV7-8,NA,NA,TRBJ1-6
TGCAGCGTCCCGTCTCGGGACAGGGCCTACAATGAGCAGTTCTTC,CSVPSRDRAYNEQFF,TRBV29-1,NA,TRBD1,TRBJ2-1
TGTGCCAGCAGCCACCAACAGGGGACCGCAACTAATGAAAAACTGTTTTTT,CASSHQQGTATNEKLFF,TRBV7-9,few,TRBD1,TRBJ1-4
TGCAGTGCTAGATCGGGACGGTTTGCAACTAATGAAAAACTGTTTTTT,CSARSGRFATNEKLFF,TRBV20-1,NA,NA,TRBJ1-4
TGTGCCAGCAGCTTAGCCAGTACAGGGGCCGAGCAGTACTTC,CASSLASTGAEQYF,TRBV11-2,few,TRBD1,TRBJ2-7
TGTGCCAGCAGTTTAAGCCAGGGGACCACTGAAGCTTTCTTT,CASSLSQGTTEAFF,TRBV12-3/TRBV12-4,few,NA,TRBJ1-1
TGTGCCAGCAGCTTGGCGGGTAGCGGAATCACAGATACGCAGTATTTT,CASSLAGSGITDTQYF,TRBV5-6,NA,NA,TRBJ2-3
TGCAGCGCAGAAGGGCGGAACTATGGCTACACCTTC,CSAEGRNYGYTF,TRBV29-1,few,NA,TRBJ1-2
TGTGCCAGCAGTTGGGGGACAACGGCCAAAAACATTCAGTACTTC,CASSWGTTAKNIQYF,TRBV12-3/TRBV12-4,NA,NA,TRBJ2-4
TGTGCCAGCAGCAGAGTAAGTGGTGAAAAACTGTTTTTT,CASSRVSGEKLFF,TRBV3-1,few,NA,TRBJ1-4
TGTGCCAGCAGTTACCCAGCGGGGAGCACAGATACGCAGTATTTT,CASSYPAGSTDTQYF,TRBV6-6,NA,TRBD2,TRBJ2-3
TGTGCCAGCAGCTTGGATTCGCAGGTCCCGCAGTTCTTC,CASSLDSQVPQFF,TRBV5-6,NA,NA,TRBJ2-1
TGTGCCTGGAATGCGGACACCTCCTACAATGAGCAGTTCTTC,CAWNADTSYNEQFF,TRBV30,NA,NA,TRBJ2-1
TGTGCCAGCAGCCAAGAGGCTAGCGGGGCGGGGACGCAGTATTTT,CASSQEASGAGTQYF,TRBV3-1,many,TRBD2,TRBJ2-3
TGTGCCAGCAGTCGGGGACAGGGCCAAGGCTACACCTTC,CASSRGQGQGYTF,TRBV12-3/TRBV12-4,few,TRBD1,TRBJ1-2
TGCGCCAGCAGCGCCGACAAGTATGAAGCTTTCTTT,CASSADKYEAFF,TRBV5-1,NA,NA,TRBJ1-1
TGTGCCAGCAGCTTATTGTTCGGCGGGCCCGGGACAGATTATGGCTACACCTTC,CASSLLFGGPGTDYGYTF,TRBV11-2,NA,TRBD1,TRBJ1-2
TGTGCCAGCAGCGTTGCGACTAGCAGCACAGATACGCAGTATTTT,CASSVATSSTDTQYF,TRBV9,many,TRBD2,TRBJ2-3
TGTGCCAGCAGCTTAGCGACAGGGGTAACCTACGAGCAGTACTTC,CASSLATGVTYEQYF,TRBV7-8,NA,TRBD1,TRBJ2-7
TGTGCCACCAGCAAGCGGCAAGAGACCCAGTACTTC,CATSKRQETQYF,TRBV24-1,NA,NA,TRBJ2-5
TGTGCCAGCAGCGCTACTAGCGGGGGGAACTACAATGAGCAGTTCTTC,CASSATSGGNYNEQFF,TRBV9,few,TRBD2,TRBJ2-1
TGCAGTGCTAGAAGGTACCAGGGTCCGAACAATGAGCAGTTCTTC,CSARRYQGPNNEQFF,TRBV20-1,NA,NA,TRBJ2-1
TGTGCCAGCAGCTCCCGCCTGGGTGAAAAACTGTTTTTT,CASSSRLGEKLFF,TRBV5-8,few,NA,TRBJ1-4
TGTGCCAGCTCACCGGACAATAACTATGGCTACACCTTC,CASSPDNNYGYTF,TRBV18,NA,NA,TRBJ1-2
TGTGCCAGCCGGACAGGGGGGTTTCAGCCCCAGCATTTT,CASRTGGFQPQHF,TRBV12-3/TRBV12-4,few,TRBD1,TRBJ1-5
TGCGCCAGCAGCTTGGAACGGGCTAACTATGGCTACACCTTC,CASSLERANYGYTF,TRBV5-1,NA,NA,TRBJ1-2
TGCGCCAGCAGCTCCCGGCCGGAACTCGATGAGCAGTTCTTC,CASSSRPELDEQFF,TRBV5-5,few,NA,TRBJ2-1
TGTGCCAGCAGCTTTTCGGGGGCCCCCCCCACAGATACGCAGTATTTT,CASSFSGAPPTDTQYF,TRBV7-2,many,NA,TRBJ2-3
TGTGCCAGCAGCTTAGAAGGGACCCTAGCTTTCTTT,CASSLEGTLAFF,TRBV7-2,few,NA,TRBJ1-1
TGCAGCGTCGTCATGGATGGCTACACCTTC,CSVVMDGYTF,TRBV29-1,few,NA,TRBJ1-2
TGTGCCAGCAGTTTTCGTTGGGGCGGAGATCAGCCCCAGCATTTT,CASSFRWGGDQPQHF,TRBV7-2,NA,NA,TRBJ1-5
TGTGCCAGCTCATCCGGGGCACAGGGGAGCGCAGATACGCAGTATTTT,CASSSGAQGSADTQYF,TRBV18,few,TRBD1,TRBJ2-3
TGTGCCAGCAGCTTATACGGGGACACCGGGGAGCTGTTTTTT,CASSLYGDTGELFF,TRBV11-3,few,NA,TRBJ2-2
TGTGCCAGCAGTGTGCAGGGGCAGGATGAAAAACTGTTTTTT,CASSVQGQDEKLFF,TRBV6-1,few,NA,TRBJ1-4
TGTGCAATTACTCCGACCGGCGGCCAGACGGGGACAGATACGCAGTATTTT,CAITPTGGQTGTDTQYF,TRBV21-1,NA,NA,TRBJ2-3
TGTGCCAGCAGCTCAACAGGGGAGCCCCAGCATTTT,CASSSTGEPQHF,TRBV11-2,NA,TRBD1,TRBJ1-5
TGTGCCAGCAGTGGGGCTAGGGGGACAGGTCATCCCTGGGGTGAGCAGTTCTTC,CASSGARGTGHPWGEQFF,TRBV12-3/TRBV12-4,NA,TRBD1,TRBJ2-1
TGTGCCACCAGCAGAGCCGAAGATACGCAGTATTTT,CATSRAEDTQYF,TRBV15,few,NA,TRBJ2-3
TGTGCCAGCAGCCAAGTTGTAAGCACAGATACGCAGTATTTT,CASSQVVSTDTQYF,TRBV3-1,many,NA,TRBJ2-3
TGCAGTGCCCCGAGATCCGCGGGCCTTTATAGCTACACCTTC,CSAPRSAGLYSYTF,TRBV20-1,few,NA,TRBJ1-2
TGCGCCAGCAGCGAGGACCGGGACAGGGGGCTCTATGGCTACACCTTC,CASSEDRDRGLYGYTF,TRBV5-1,NA,TRBD1,TRBJ1-2
TGTGCCAGCAGCAATAATTATCTACCGGAGACCCAGTACTTC,CASSNNYLPETQYF,TRBV21-1,few,NA,TRBJ2-5
TGTGCCGTTCATGCAACTAATGAAAAACTGTTTTTT,CAVHATNEKLFF,TRBV10-3,few,NA,TRBJ1-4
TGTGCCAGTAGTACCCTTCAGGGGCCCGTCTCTGGAAACACCATATATTTT,CASSTLQGPVSGNTIYF,TRBV19,NA,NA,TRBJ1-3
TGTGCCAGCAGCTTGGTCGGGAGGCCCTCCGATACGCAGTATTTT,CASSLVGRPSDTQYF,TRBV5-5,NA,TRBD2,TRBJ2-3
TGTGCCAGCAGCAAGGGACAGGGATTCTATGGCTACACCTTC,CASSKGQGFYGYTF,TRBV6-5,NA,TRBD1,TRBJ1-2
TGCAGCGTCAGACAGGGAGGGGGAACTGAAGCTTTCTTT,CSVRQGGGTEAFF,TRBV29-1,NA,TRBD1,TRBJ1-1